This entry lists 20 T cell receptor beta chains sequenced from one sample in a study of regulatory T cells in long-lasting Graves disease. Construction of TCR beta libraries relied on iRepertoire HTBI primers and on Arm-PCR targeting CDR3 regions. TCRdb ran MiXCR on the multiplex PCR reads and lists one entry per CDR3 protein. This table holds about 460,000 distinct CDR3 sequences, 11% to 15% found once. Time point of the sample: newly diagnosed GD, antithyroid drugs for less than 3 months. PBMC-extracted RNA yielded the TCR library. This same sample was also taken into another study, of T cells in Graves' hyperthyroidism and ophthalmopathy.

The material sequenced was peripheral blood mononuclear cells (PBMCs), taken at new diagnosis, from a patient treated with antithyroid drugs. All receptors come from a woman between 50 and 59 years old with Graves disease.

The chain recombines TRBV20-1 with TRBJ2-7; TRBD2 aligns across 9 bases. The CDR3 loop spans 14 amino acids. V shed 6 bases and J 4 bases; nucleotides not matched to a gene: 10. The germline gives CDR1 DFQATT, CDR2 SNEGSKA (reference sequence). The CDR3 DNA is TGCAGTGCGCAAACTCCGGGACTAGCATACGAGCAGTACTTC. It is translated as CSAQTPGLAYEQYF.

This clonotype was recorded many times. The chain joins TRBV7-9 to TRBJ2-5; D is unresolved. The CDR3 runs 11 residues. The germline V gene encodes CDR1 SEHNR and CDR2 FQNEAQ (reference sequence). Trimming removed 6 bases from V and 4 bases from J, with 6 bases in between. The CDR3 nucleotides are TGTGCCAGCAGTTTATTAGAGACCCAGTACTTC. This translates into CASSLLETQYF.

This clonotype was recorded many times. The chain carries TRBV5-8 and TRBJ2-3; possible D gene TRBD1, 6 bases. Germline CDR1 and CDR2: SGHTS and YDEGEE. The CDR3 totals 16 residues. Trimming left V 5 bases short and J 2 bases short, with 18 bases between. The CDR3 nucleotides read TGTGCCAGCAGTGGAGTCGGCAGGGGACCCACAGATACGCAGTATTTT. Encoded protein: CASSGVGRGPTDTQYF. The whole variable domain, remainder taken from reference TRBV5-8 and TRBJ2-3, is EAGVTQSPTHLIKTRGQQATLRCSPISGHTSVYWYQQALGLGLQFLLWYDEGEERNRGNFPPRFSGRQFPNYSSELNVNALELEDSALYLCASSGVGRGPTDTQYFGPGTRLTVL.

Points on this clonotype: At one end the junction does not follow the germline gene, possibly because of a read error. The chain is built from TRBV20-1 and TRBJ2-4, with 12 bases fitting TRBD2. Germline lookup yields CDR1 DFQATT and CDR2 SNEGSKA (reference sequence). The CDR3 consists of 15 residues. CDR3 loop: CSARPTSGRENIHYF. The CDR3 DNA reads as TGCAGTGCTAGACCGACTAGCGGGAGAGAAAACATTCACTACTTC.

This clonotype has a count of ten or more. The V and J genes are TRBV28 and TRBJ2-2; D is unclear. The CDR3 spans 16 residues. Looked up from germline, CDR1 is MDHEN and CDR2 is SYDVKM. Between the trimmed V and J ends, which lost 8 bases and 0 bases, there was a span of 16 bases. The CDR3, as DNA: TGTGCCAGCGGATCGTCGGAGCCAGCGAACACCGGGGAGCTGTTTTTT. It specifies CASGSSEPANTGELFF.

The chain is built from TRBV4-1 and TRBJ2-1; 10 positions match TRBD2. Looked up from germline, CDR1 is MGHRA and CDR2 is YSYEKL. The V segment lost 4 bases and the J segment 0 bases; nucleotides outside the gene matches: 12. This CDR3 region has 19 residues. DNA for the CDR3: TGCGCCAGCAGCCTCCTGACCCTTAAGCGGGAGGGCTCCTACAATGAGCAGTTCTTC. It specifies CASSLLTLKREGSYNEQFF.

The chain recombines TRBV14 with TRBJ2-3; TRBD2 agrees at 7 bases. The V gene end was trimmed by 4 bases and the J gene end by 4 bases; junction bases not matched to a gene: 8. Germline CDR1 reads SGHDN; CDR2 reads FVKESK. The CDR3 is 15 residues long. The CDR3 coding sequence is TGTGCCAGCAGCCCTCGGACTAGTGGGGCAGATACGCAGTATTTT. Translating gives CASSPRTSGADTQYF. Combining the CDR3 with reference TRBV14 and TRBJ2-3 gives the whole variable domain EAGVTQFPSHSVIEKGQTVTLRCDPISGHDNLYWYRRVMGKEIKFLLHFVKESKQDESGMPNNRFLAERTGGTYSTLKVQPAELEDSGVYFCASSPRTSGADTQYFGPGTRLTVL.

This clonotype came up a few times. The chain couples TRBV6-1 to TRBJ1-1; possible D gene TRBD1, 5 bases. The germline V and J ends were trimmed by 6 bases and 4 bases, with 12 bases remaining between them. This CDR3 comprises 13 residues. Per the germline V gene, CDR1 is MNHNS and CDR2 is SASEGT. CDR3 sequence reads: CASRWGLGTEAFF. The CDR3 coding sequence is TGTGCCAGCAGATGGGGCCTGGGCACTGAAGCTTTCTTT.

This clonotype was seen ten or more times. This chain connects TRBV5-1 to TRBJ2-1, with 9 bases that match TRBD1. The trim removed 4 bases at V and 8 bases at J, leaving 19 bases unmatched. The CDR3 is 18 residues long. Germline V gene sequence: CDR1 SGHRS, CDR2 YFSETQ. As DNA, the CDR3 is TGCGCCAGCAGCCCGGGACAGGGTTGGGGAGCGGGAAGGGATGAGCAGTTCTTC. This sequence encodes CASSPGQGWGAGRDEQFF. Together with reference TRBV5-1 and TRBJ2-1, the CDR3 gives the full variable domain: KAGVTQTPRYLIKTRGQQVTLSCSPISGHRSVSWYQQTPGQGLQFLFEYFSETQRNKGNFPGRFSGRQFSNSRSEMNVSTLELGDSALYLCASSPGQGWGAGRDEQFFGPGTRLTVL.

Turning to this clonotype: This may be a read error: a much more frequent sequence differs by one nucleotide. The genes are TRBV28 and TRBJ2-5, with TRBD1 as a possible D gene (6 bases). There are 16 residues in the CDR3. Trimming stripped 4 bases from V and 11 bases from J, with 26 bases between. Per germline, CDR1 MDHEN and CDR2 SYDVKM. CDR3 region: CASSSLGQNSYNEQYF. The CDR3 DNA follows: TGTGCCAGCAGTTCCTTAGGACAGAACTCCTACAATGAGCAGTACTTC.

Ten or more counts support this clonotype. This sequence joins TRBV20-1 and TRBJ2-3; tentatively, D is TRBD2 (5 bases). The CDR3 loop spans 12 amino acids. Trimming stripped 5 bases from V and 1 base from J, with 7 bases between. Germline V gene data show CDR1 as DFQATT and CDR2 as SNEGSKA (reference sequence). The CDR3 DNA is TGCAGTGCTTCCGGGGGCACAGATACGCAGTATTTT. This gives the protein CSASGGTDTQYF.

This clonotype has at least ten counts. CDR3 DNA: TGTGCCATCAGTGATGGACAGGGGGCATACGAGCAGTACTTC. Translation gives CAISDGQGAYEQYF. The gene calls are TRBV10-3 and TRBJ2-7; TRBD1 matches 11 bases. V shed 3 bases and J 4 bases; nucleotides not matched to a gene: 2. This CDR3 contains 14 residues. The germline V gene has CDR1 ENHRY and CDR2 SYGVKD.

Points on this clonotype: A read error may be the cause here, since a much bigger clone is one base away. This chain joins TRBV28 and TRBJ1-1; D unresolved. Germline values: CDR1 MDHEN, CDR2 SYDVKM. This CDR3 is built from 11 residues. The CDR3 DNA follows: TGTGCCAGCGGTTTAGGCCGGGTCGTATTCTTT. Its protein product is CASGLGRVVFF.

This clonotype appeared many times. This chain links TRBV28 with TRBJ2-3; TRBD1 or TRBD2 may be the D gene (5 bases each). The CDR3 is 14 residues long. The V end was cut by 5 bases, the J end by 5 bases, with 14 bases between. The germline V gene has CDR1 MDHEN and CDR2 SYDVKM. The CDR3 reads CASSLGGREDTQYF. Here the CDR3 DNA reads TGTGCCAGCAGTCTTGGGGGTCGGGAAGATACGCAGTATTTT.

This clonotype showed up just a few times. This chain connects TRBV20-1 to TRBJ2-2; the match to TRBD2 covers 7 bases. V dropped 2 bases and J dropped 0; count of bases not matched to a gene: 9. The CDR3 contains 17 residues. CDR1 is DFQATT and CDR2 is SNEGSKA in the germline V gene (reference sequence). CDR3 coding DNA: TGCAGTGCTAGAAACTCACATAGCGGGTCGAACACCGGGGAGCTGTTTTTT. It codes for CSARNSHSGSNTGELFF.

This clonotype showed up many times. The rearrangement links TRBV6-1 to TRBJ2-7; 8 bases agree with TRBD1. The CDR3 covers 13 residues. J lost 0 bases, V lost 8 bases, and 3 bases had no gene match. Germline assignment: CDR1 MNHNS and CDR2 SASEGT. The CDR3 sequence is CASRTGSSYEQYF. The CDR3, as DNA: TGTGCCAGCCGGACAGGGAGCTCCTACGAGCAGTACTTC.

This clonotype was found a few times. This chain links TRBV5-1 with TRBJ2-1; a possible D gene is TRBD2 (6 bases). The V end lost 0 bases, the J end lost 2 bases, and 12 bases lay between the germline ends. Germline V lookup: CDR1 SGHRS, CDR2 YFSETQ. This CDR3 has 16 residues. The CDR3 coding sequence is TGCGCCAGCAGCTTGGTTTGGCGGGATACCTACAATGAGCAGTTCTTC. Translating gives CASSLVWRDTYNEQFF.

This clonotype was counted only a few times. This chain connects TRBV4-1 to TRBJ1-5; 8 bases match TRBD1. With 5 bases clipped from V and 1 base from J, the junction kept 4 bases outside the gene matches. Germline loops: CDR1 MGHRA, CDR2 YSYEKL. The CDR3 has 15 amino acids. The CDR3 DNA reads TGCGCCAGCAGCGTTCGACAGGGGAGCAATCAGCCCCAGCATTTT. Translation: CASSVRQGSNQPQHF.

In regard to this clonotype: One base away lies a much larger clone, so this may be a sequencing read error. V is TRBV28 and J is TRBJ2-5; the D gene could be TRBD1 or TRBD2 (5 bases each). The CDR3 contains 16 residues. CDR1 and CDR2 from the germline V gene are MDHEN and SYDVKM. CDR3 bases: TGTGCCAGCACTAATGGTGGGGCCGGGGAACAAGAGGCCCAGTACTTC. Translated: CASTNGGAGEQEAQYF.

This clonotype has a count of ten or more. The chain combines TRBV7-8 with TRBJ2-2; tentative D call: TRBD1 (6 bases). Trimming left V 3 bases short and J 6 bases short, with 17 bases between. Germline assignment: CDR1 SGHVS and CDR2 FQNEAQ. The CDR3 loop spans 16 amino acids. The DNA for the CDR3 is TGTGCCAGCAGCTTGAGGCAGGGGTTGAGTGCCGGGGAGCTGTTTTTT. This translates into CASSLRQGLSAGELFF.